This entry is about one T cell receptor beta chain. Its antigen is unidentified. The CDR3 sequence is 15 residues long. Germline assignment: CDR1 MGHRA and CDR2 YSYEKL. Between the trimmed V and J ends, which lost 3 bases and 1 base, there was a span of 12 bases. An assay was performed, and its level was deep. Sorted-subset replicate PCR reactions contained 150 to 200 ng DNA, corresponding to tens of thousands of T cell genomes. Here immunoSEQ multiplex PCR was the method, and the copy in TCRdb shows in-frame clones only, minus some. There are millions of clones in the sample; over 85% occur only once, and about 1.1% lies in the top ten. This record comes from a study of shared clonotypes between healthy human individuals. The study, taken as a whole, reports: It was the non-shared clonotypes that had lower generation probabilities than clonotypes shared by all four donors.

Positive CCR7 selection of CD45RO-negative cells yielded the naive CD8 cells, and terminally differentiated effector memory CD45RA+ cells were excluded. Sequenced sample: naive CD8+ T cells sorted from blood. The chain recombines TRBV4-1 with TRBJ1-1; D gene uncertain. The sequence derives from a man aged 18 to 35 in good health. The CDR3 reads CASSQEVGENTEAFF. The CDR3 DNA follows: TGCGCCAGCAGCCAGGAGGTTGGGGAGAACACTGAAGCTTTCTTT.